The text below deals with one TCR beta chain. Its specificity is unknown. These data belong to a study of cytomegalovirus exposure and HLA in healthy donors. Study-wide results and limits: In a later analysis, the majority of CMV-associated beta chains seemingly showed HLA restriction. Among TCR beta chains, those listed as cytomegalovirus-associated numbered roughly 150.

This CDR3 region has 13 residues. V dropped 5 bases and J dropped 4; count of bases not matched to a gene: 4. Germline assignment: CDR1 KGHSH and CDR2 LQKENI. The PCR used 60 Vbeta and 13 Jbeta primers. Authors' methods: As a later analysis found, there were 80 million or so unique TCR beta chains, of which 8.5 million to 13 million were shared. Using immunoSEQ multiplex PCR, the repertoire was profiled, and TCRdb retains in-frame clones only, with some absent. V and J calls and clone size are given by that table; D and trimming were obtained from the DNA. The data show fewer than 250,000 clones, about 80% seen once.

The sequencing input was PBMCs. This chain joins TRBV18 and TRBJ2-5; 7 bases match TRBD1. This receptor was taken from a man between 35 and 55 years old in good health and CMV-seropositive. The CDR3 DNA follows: TGTGCCAGCTCATCAGGGGGTGCAGAGACCCAGTACTTC. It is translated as CASSSGGAETQYF.